This TCR beta chain was obtained from a study of blood T cell repertoires in COVID-19. At the level of the study: Samples of COVID-19 (acute and convalescent) were obtained from the United States, Italy and Spain.

As originally analysed: Counts of nucleated cells, estimated from reference gene primer amplification, were obtained. The repertoire was sequenced with immunoSEQ multiplex PCR; TCRdb's copy has only in-frame clones and lacks some. The V and J calls and clone size come from that table; D and trimming were worked out from the DNA. The sample includes about 170,000 clones, about 88% of them seen just once. The CDR3 is 16 amino acids. V was clipped by 1 base and J by 0 bases, with 12 bases between them. Germline values: CDR1 MDHEN, CDR2 SYDVKM. The chain carries TRBV28 and TRBJ1-1; unclear D gene. The origin of this receptor is a woman of 80 years or more in a cohort sampled during active or convalescent COVID-19. The sequenced material came from peripheral blood. This CDR3 is CASSLSTPTMNTEAFF. CDR3 DNA sequence: TGTGCCAGCAGTTTATCCACCCCCACAATGAACACTGAAGCTTTCTTT.